This T cell receptor (beta chain) was sequenced for a study of blood T cell repertoires in COVID-19. About the study: Spain, Italy and the United States supplied samples that represented acute and convalescent COVID-19. T cells, B-cell-depleted T cells, or PBMCs supplied cDNA or gDNA.

Sequencing used immunoSEQ multiplex PCR; TCRdb keeps in-frame clones, though not all of them. The repertoire holds some 150,000 clones, around 84% seen once, with about 6.8% in the top ten. Unmatched junction bases numbered 5, after V lost 2 bases and J lost 6 bases. Germline CDR1 is LGHDT and CDR2 is YNNKEL (reference sequence). This CDR3 comprises 14 residues. The source is a woman in her forties or fifties in a cohort sampled during active or convalescent COVID-19. The chain has TRBV3-1 (or the pseudogene TRBV3-2) and TRBJ2-3, with 7 bases matching TRBD1. The sequencing input was peripheral blood. The chain's CDR3 is CASSQRGGWDTQYF. The DNA for the CDR3 is TGTGCCAGCAGCCAACGAGGGGGCTGGGATACGCAGTATTTT.